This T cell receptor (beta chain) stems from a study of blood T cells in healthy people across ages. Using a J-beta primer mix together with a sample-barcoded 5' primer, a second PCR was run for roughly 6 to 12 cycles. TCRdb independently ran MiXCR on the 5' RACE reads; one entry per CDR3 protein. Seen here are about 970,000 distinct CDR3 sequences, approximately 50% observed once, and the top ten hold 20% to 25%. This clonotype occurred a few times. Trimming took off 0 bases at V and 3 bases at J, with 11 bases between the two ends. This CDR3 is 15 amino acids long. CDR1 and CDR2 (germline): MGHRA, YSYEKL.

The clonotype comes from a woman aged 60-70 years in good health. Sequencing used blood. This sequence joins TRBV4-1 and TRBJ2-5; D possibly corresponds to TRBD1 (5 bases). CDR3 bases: TGCGCCAGCAGCCAAGACCCTGGGGCTAAAGAGACCCAGTACTTC. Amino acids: CASSQDPGAKETQYF.